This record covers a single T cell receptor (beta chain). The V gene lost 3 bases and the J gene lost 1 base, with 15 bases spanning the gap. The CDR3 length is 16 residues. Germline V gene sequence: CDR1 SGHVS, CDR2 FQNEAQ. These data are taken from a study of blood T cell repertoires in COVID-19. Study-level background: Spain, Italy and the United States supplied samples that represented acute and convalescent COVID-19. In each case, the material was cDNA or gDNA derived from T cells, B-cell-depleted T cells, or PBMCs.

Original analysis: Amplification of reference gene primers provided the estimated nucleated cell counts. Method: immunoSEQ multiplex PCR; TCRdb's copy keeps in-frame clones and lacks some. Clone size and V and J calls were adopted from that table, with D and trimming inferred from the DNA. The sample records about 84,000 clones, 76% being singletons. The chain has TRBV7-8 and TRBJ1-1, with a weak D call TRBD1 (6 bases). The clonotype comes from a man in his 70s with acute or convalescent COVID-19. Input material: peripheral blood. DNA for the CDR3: TGTGCCAGCAGCTTCGACACCGGACAGAAGAACACTGAAGCTTTCTTT. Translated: CASSFDTGQKNTEAFF.